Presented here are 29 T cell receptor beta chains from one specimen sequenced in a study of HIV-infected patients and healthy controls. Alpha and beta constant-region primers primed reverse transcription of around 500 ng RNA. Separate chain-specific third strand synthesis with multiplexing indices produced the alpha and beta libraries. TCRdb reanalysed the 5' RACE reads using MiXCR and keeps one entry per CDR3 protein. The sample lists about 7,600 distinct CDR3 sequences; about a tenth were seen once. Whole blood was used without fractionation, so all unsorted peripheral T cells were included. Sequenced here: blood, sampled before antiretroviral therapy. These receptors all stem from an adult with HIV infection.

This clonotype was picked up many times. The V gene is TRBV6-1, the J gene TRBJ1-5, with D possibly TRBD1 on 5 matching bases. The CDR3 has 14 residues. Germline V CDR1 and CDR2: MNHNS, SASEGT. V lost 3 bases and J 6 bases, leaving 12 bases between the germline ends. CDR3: CASSDREVTQPQHF. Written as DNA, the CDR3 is TGTGCCAGCAGTGACAGGGAGGTTACTCAGCCCCAGCATTTT.

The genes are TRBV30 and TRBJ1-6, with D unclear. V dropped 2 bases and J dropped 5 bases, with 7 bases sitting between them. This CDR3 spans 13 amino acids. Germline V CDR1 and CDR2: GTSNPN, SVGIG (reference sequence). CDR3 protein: CAWSLGNNSPLHF. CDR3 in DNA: TGTGCCTGGAGTTTAGGAAATAATTCACCCCTCCACTTT.

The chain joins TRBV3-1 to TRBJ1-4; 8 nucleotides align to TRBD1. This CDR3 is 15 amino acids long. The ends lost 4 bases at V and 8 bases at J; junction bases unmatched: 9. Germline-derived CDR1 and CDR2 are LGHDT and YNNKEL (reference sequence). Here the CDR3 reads CASSRNQGAREKLFF. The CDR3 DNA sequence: TGTGCCAGCAGCCGAAATCAGGGGGCGCGGGAAAAACTGTTTTTT.

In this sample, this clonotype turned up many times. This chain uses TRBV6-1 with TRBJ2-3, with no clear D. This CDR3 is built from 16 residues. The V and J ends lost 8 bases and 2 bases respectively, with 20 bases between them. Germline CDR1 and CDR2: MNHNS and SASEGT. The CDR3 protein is CASYHLAAVFTDTQYF. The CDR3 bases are TGTGCCAGCTACCACCTGGCTGCTGTCTTCACAGATACGCAGTATTTT.

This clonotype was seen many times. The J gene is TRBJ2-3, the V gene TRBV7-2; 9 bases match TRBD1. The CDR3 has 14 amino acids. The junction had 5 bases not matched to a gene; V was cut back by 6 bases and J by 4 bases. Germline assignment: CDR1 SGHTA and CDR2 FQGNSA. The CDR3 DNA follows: TGTGCCAGCAGGCGGGACAGGGTGGCAGATACGCAGTATTTT. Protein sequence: CASRRDRVADTQYF.

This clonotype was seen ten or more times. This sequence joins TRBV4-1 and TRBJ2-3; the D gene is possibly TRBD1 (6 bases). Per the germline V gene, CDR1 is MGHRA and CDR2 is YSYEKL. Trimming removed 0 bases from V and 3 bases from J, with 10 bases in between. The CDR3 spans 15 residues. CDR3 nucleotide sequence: TGCGCCAGCAGCCAAGAAATCACAGGGACAGATACGCAGTATTTT. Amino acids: CASSQEITGTDTQYF.

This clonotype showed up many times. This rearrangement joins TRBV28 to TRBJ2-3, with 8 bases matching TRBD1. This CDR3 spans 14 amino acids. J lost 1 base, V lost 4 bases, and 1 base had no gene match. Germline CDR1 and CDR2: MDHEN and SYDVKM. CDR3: CASSSGQGTDTQYF. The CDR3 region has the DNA TGTGCCAGCAGTTCGGGACAGGGCACAGATACGCAGTATTTT.

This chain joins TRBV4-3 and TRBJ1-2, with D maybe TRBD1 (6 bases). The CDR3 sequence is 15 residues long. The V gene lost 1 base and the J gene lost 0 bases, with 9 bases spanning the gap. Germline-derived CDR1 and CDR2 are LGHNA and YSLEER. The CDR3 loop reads CASSQGTVPNYGYTF. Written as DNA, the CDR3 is TGCGCCAGCAGCCAAGGGACAGTCCCTAACTATGGCTACACCTTC.

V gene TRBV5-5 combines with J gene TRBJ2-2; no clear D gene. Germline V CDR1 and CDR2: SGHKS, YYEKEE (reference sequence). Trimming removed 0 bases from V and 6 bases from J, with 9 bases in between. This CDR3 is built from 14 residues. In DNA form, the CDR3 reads TGTGCCAGCAGCTTGGAACGGGTCGCCGGGGAGCTGTTTTTT. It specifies CASSLERVAGELFF.

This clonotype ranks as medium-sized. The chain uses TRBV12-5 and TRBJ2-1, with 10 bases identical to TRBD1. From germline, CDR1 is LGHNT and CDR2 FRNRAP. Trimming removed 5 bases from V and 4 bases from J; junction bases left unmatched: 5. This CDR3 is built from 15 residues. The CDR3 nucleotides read TGTGCTAGTGGTCTCCCGGGACAGGGGTACAATGAGCAGTTCTTC. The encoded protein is CASGLPGQGYNEQFF.

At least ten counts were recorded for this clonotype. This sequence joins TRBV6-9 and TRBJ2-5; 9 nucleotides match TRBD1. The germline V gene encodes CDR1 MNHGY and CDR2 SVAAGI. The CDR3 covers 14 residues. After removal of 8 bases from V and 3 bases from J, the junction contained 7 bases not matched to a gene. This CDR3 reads CASRKQGAKETQYF. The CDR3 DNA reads TGTGCCAGCCGAAAACAGGGGGCGAAAGAGACCCAGTACTTC.

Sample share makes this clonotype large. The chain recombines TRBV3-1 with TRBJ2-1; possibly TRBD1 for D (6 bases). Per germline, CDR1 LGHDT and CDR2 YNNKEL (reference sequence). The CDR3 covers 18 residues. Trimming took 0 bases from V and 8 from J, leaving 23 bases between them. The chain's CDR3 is CASSQDHLGQTHGDEQFF. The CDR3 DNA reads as TGTGCCAGCAGCCAAGATCATCTCGGACAGACACACGGAGATGAGCAGTTCTTC.

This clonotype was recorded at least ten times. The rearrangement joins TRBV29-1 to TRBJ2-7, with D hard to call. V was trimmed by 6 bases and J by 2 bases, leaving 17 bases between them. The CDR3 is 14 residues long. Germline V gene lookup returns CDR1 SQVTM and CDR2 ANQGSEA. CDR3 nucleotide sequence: TGCAGCGTACCTGCGAGCGCAAATACCTACGAGCAGTACTTC. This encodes CSVPASANTYEQYF.

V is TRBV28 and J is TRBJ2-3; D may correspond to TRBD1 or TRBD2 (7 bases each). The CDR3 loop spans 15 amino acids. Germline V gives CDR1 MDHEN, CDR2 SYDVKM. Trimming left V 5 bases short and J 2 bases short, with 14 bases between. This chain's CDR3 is CASSQGEGDTDTQYF. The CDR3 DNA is TGTGCCAGCAGTCAGGGGGAGGGGGACACAGATACGCAGTATTTT.

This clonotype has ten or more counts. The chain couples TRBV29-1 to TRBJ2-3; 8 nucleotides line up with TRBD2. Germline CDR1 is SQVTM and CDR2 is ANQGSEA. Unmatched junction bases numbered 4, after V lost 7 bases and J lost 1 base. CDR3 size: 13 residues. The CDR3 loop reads CSAGRGGTDTQYF. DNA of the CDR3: TGCAGCGCCGGGCGGGGGGGCACAGATACGCAGTATTTT.

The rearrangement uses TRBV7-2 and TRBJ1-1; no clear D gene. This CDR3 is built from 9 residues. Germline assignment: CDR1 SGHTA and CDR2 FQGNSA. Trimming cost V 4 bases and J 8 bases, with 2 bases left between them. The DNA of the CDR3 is TGTGCCAGCAGCTCCGAAGCTTTCTTT. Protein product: CASSSEAFF.

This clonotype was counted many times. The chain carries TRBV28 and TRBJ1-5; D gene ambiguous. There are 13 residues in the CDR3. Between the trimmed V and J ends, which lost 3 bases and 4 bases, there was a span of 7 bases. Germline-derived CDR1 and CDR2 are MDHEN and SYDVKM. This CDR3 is CASSFDRNQPQHF. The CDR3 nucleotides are TGTGCCAGCAGTTTTGATCGTAATCAGCCCCAGCATTTT.

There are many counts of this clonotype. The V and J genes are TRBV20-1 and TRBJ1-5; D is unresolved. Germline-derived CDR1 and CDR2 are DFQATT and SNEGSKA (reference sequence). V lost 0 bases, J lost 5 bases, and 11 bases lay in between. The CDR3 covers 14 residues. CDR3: CSARDSKRHQPQHF. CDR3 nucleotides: TGCAGTGCTAGAGATTCCAAAAGACATCAGCCCCAGCATTTT.

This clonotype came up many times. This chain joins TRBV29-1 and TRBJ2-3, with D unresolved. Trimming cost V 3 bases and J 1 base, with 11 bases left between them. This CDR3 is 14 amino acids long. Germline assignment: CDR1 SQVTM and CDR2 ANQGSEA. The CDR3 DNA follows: TGCAGCGTTGACGCGAGTTCGGGCACAGATACGCAGTATTTT. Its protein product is CSVDASSGTDTQYF.

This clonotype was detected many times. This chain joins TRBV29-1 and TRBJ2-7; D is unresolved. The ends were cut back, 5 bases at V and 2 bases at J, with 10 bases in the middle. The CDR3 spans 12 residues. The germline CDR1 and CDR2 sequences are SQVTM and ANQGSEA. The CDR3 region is CSVSLGPYEQYF. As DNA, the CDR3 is TGCAGCGTTTCCCTAGGTCCCTACGAGCAGTACTTC.

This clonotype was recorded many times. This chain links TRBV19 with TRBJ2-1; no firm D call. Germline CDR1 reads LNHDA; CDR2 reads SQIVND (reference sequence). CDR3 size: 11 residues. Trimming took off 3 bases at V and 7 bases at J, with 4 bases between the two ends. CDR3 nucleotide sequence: TGTGCCAGTAGTATCTGGAATGAGCAGTTCTTC. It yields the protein CASSIWNEQFF.

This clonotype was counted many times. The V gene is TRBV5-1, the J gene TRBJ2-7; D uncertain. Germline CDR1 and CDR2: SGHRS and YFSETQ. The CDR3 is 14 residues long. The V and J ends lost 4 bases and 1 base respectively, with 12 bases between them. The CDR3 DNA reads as TGCGCCAGCAGCCTCGGGCTAAGATCCTACGAGCAGTACTTC. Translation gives CASSLGLRSYEQYF. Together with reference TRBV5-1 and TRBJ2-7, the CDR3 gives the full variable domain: KAGVTQTPRYLIKTRGQQVTLSCSPISGHRSVSWYQQTPGQGLQFLFEYFSETQRNKGNFPGRFSGRQFSNSRSEMNVSTLELGDSALYLCASSLGLRSYEQYFGPGTRLTVT.

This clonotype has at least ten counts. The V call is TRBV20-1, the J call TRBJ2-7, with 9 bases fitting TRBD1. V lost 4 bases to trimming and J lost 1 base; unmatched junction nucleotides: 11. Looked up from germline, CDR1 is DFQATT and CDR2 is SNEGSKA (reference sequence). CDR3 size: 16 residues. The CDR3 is CSATAQRQGGSYEQYF. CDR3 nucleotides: TGCAGTGCTACCGCCCAGAGACAGGGGGGGTCCTACGAGCAGTACTTC.

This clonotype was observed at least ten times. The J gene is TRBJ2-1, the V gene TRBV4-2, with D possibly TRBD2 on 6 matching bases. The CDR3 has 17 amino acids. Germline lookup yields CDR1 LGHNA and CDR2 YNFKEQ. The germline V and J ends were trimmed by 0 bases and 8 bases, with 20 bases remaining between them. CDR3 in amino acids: CASSQDVVRVGEDEQFF. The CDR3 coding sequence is TGTGCCAGCAGCCAAGATGTTGTCAGGGTGGGGGAGGATGAGCAGTTCTTC.

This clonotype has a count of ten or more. For the CDR3, the DNA is TGTGCCAGCTCACCACCCGTAGGCAACTCCTACGAGCAGTACTTC. Translated, it gives CASSPPVGNSYEQYF. This chain connects TRBV18 to TRBJ2-7; D gene ambiguous. CDR1 and CDR2 (germline): KGHSH, LQKENI. V was shortened by 0 bases and J by 0 bases, with 9 bases between the two germline ends. The CDR3 loop spans 15 amino acids.

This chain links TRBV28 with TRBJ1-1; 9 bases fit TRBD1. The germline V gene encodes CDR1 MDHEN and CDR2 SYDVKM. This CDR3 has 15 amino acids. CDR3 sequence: CESAKNRGRNTEAFF. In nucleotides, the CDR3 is TGTGAGAGCGCCAAAAACAGGGGGCGGAACACTGAAGCTTTCTTT.

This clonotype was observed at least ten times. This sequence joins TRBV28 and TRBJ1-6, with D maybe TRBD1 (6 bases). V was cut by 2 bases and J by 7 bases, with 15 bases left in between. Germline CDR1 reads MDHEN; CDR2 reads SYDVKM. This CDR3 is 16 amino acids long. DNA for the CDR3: TGTGCCAGCAGTTTACCCCTGACAGGTGCGAATTCACCCCTCCACTTT. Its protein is CASSLPLTGANSPLHF.

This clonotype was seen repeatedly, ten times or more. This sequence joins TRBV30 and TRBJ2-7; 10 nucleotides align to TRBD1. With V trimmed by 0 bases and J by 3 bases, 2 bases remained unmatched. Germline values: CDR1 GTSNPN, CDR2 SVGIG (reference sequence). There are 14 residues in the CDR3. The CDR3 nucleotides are TGTGCCTGGAGTGTAGGGACAGGGGACTACGAGCAGTACTTC. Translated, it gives CAWSVGTGDYEQYF.

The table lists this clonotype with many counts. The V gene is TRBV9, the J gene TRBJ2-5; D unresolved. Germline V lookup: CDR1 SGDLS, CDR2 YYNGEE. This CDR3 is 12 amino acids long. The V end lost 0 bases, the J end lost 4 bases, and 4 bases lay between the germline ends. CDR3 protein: CASSVVGETQYF. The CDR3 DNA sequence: TGTGCCAGCAGCGTAGTAGGAGAGACCCAGTACTTC.